Shown below are 11 T cell receptor beta chains from a single sample sequenced in a study of cytomegalovirus exposure and HLA in healthy donors. Vbeta (60) and Jbeta (13) primers were used in the PCR. Libraries were prepared by immunoSEQ multiplex PCR; TCRdb keeps only in-frame clonotypes and omits some of them. The table lists some 130,000 clones, about 70% of them singletons. What was sequenced was PBMCs. The receptors derive from a male donor in good health and CMV-seronegative.

The genes are TRBV6-5 and TRBJ1-1, with no clear D. V was cut by 5 bases and J by 7 bases, with 14 bases left in between. CDR3 length: 13 residues. CDR1 MNHEY and CDR2 SVGAGI come from the germline V gene. CDR3 residues: CASSDRGIGEAFF. In DNA, the CDR3 is TGTGCCAGCAGTGACCGGGGTATAGGTGAAGCTTTCTTT.

The V call is TRBV28, the J call TRBJ1-3, with D possibly TRBD1 on 5 matching bases. Deletions cut 3 bases from V and 2 bases from J, with 8 bases between. Germline V gene lookup returns CDR1 MDHEN and CDR2 SYDVKM. This CDR3 contains 14 residues. The CDR3: CASSLSGPGNTIYF. The CDR3, as DNA: TGTGCCAGCAGTTTGTCAGGGCCTGGAAACACCATATATTTT. The whole variable domain, filled in from reference TRBV28 and TRBJ1-3, reads DVKVTQSSRYLVKRTGEKVFLECVQDMDHENMFWYRQDPGLGLRLIYFSYDVKMKEKGDIPEGYSVSREKKERFSLILESASTNQTSMYLCASSLSGPGNTIYFGEGSWLTVV.

The chain has TRBV30 and TRBJ1-6, with D possibly TRBD1 on 5 matching bases. Trimming took 0 bases from V and 5 from J, leaving 14 bases between them. The V gene's germline CDR1 is GTSNPN and CDR2 SVGIG (reference sequence). The CDR3 length is 16 residues. CDR3 loop: CAWSVPQGLNNSPLHF. The CDR3, as DNA: TGTGCCTGGAGTGTACCTCAGGGACTGAATAATTCACCCCTCCACTTT.

A few counts support this clone. The chain carries TRBV28 and TRBJ1-2, with D perhaps matching TRBD1 (5 bases). CDR3 length: 14 residues. The V end lost 5 bases, the J end lost 8 bases, and 18 bases lay between the germline ends. CDR1 is MDHEN, CDR2 SYDVKM, per germline. CDR3 residues: CASSLPTDHGGYTF. The CDR3 bases are TGTGCCAGCAGTCTTCCGACAGACCACGGGGGCTACACCTTC.

This clone was seen a few times. The V and J genes are TRBV6-4 and TRBJ1-5; tentatively, D is TRBD1 (5 bases). Germline loops: CDR1 MRHNA, CDR2 SNTAGT. The length of the CDR3 is 13 residues. The ends were cut back, 4 bases at V and 6 bases at J, with 10 bases in the middle. The CDR3, as DNA: TGTGCCAGCAGTGTTCAGGGAGGTCAGCCCCAGCATTTT. Translated: CASSVQGGQPQHF.

The chain links TRBV5-6 to TRBJ2-2; 11 nucleotides match TRBD1. CDR1 is SGHDT, CDR2 YYEEEE, per germline. J lost 7 bases, V lost 4 bases, and 3 bases had no gene match. The CDR3 spans 14 residues. CDR3 sequence reads: CASSGTGGLGELFF. CDR3 sequence (DNA): TGTGCCAGCAGCGGGACAGGGGGTCTCGGGGAGCTGTTTTTT.

V gene TRBV4-3 combines with J gene TRBJ2-5, with D possibly being TRBD2 (7 bases). Trimming removed 1 base at V and 5 bases at J, with 14 bases between. The CDR3 loop spans 15 amino acids. Germline CDR1 LGHNA, CDR2 YSLEER. CDR3: CASSQGRGGYETQYF. As DNA, the CDR3 is TGCGCCAGCAGCCAAGGGAGGGGGGGGTACGAGACCCAGTACTTC.

The chain joins TRBV2 to TRBJ1-2; TRBD1 matches 9 bases. The germline V gene encodes CDR1 SNHLY and CDR2 FYNNEI. The V segment lost 6 bases and the J segment 8 bases; nucleotides outside the gene matches: 7. The CDR3 extends over 13 amino acids. This chain's CDR3 is CASRVGTGSGYTF. In DNA, the CDR3 is TGTGCCAGCAGGGTGGGGACAGGGAGCGGCTACACCTTC.

The J gene is TRBJ2-1, the V gene TRBV5-4, with 12 bases that match TRBD2. The V and J ends lost 4 bases and 8 bases, in that order; junction bases with no gene match: 10. The germline CDR1 and CDR2 sequences are SGHNT and YYREEE (reference sequence). This CDR3 has 16 residues. The CDR3 DNA follows: TGTGCCAGCAGCCCCGGACTAGCGGGGAAGGTCTATGAGCAGTTCTTC. Protein: CASSPGLAGKVYEQFF.

The V gene is TRBV7-8, the J gene TRBJ2-1; weak D call: TRBD1 (5 bases). V lost 0 bases to trimming and J lost 7 bases, with 28 bases between them. This CDR3 has 20 residues. Per germline, CDR1 SGHVS and CDR2 FQNEAQ. The CDR3: CASSLAVRGMLWGSNNEQFF. CDR3 in DNA: TGTGCCAGCAGCTTAGCGGTAAGGGGAATGCTGTGGGGCTCAAATAATGAGCAGTTCTTC.

This chain uses TRBV6-1 with TRBJ2-5; D unresolved. V was clipped by 3 bases and J by 0 bases, with 20 bases between them. The CDR3 has 18 amino acids. CDR1 is MNHNS, CDR2 SASEGT, per germline. CDR3 in amino acids: CASSDISLPEPYQETQYF. The CDR3 DNA reads as TGTGCCAGCAGTGATATCAGTCTCCCCGAACCGTACCAAGAGACCCAGTACTTC.